These T cell receptor beta chains were read from a single sample in a study of tumor and adjacent non-tumor tissue in lung cancer. Each CDR3 protein is one row after TCRdb ran MiXCR on the multiplex PCR reads. The sample has about 78,000 distinct CDR3 sequences; 80% are singletons. The source material was lung tumor tissue. The receptor set was obtained from a woman aged 45-65 years with non-small cell lung cancer. Each CDR3 is given with its conserved first and last residue. The D gene is left open where the match is weak. Some rows have no size entry. The others give once, few or many, or a class for an expanded clone.

>TRBV9|-|TRBJ2-3|-
CASRWTGSTNTQYF
TGTGCCAGCAGGTGGACGGGAAGTACAAATACGCAGTATTTT
>TRBV6-2/TRBV6-3|-|TRBJ2-5|few
CTTETLTRPGETQYF
TGTACCACCGAGACCCTTACCCGACCCGGGGAAACCCAGTACTTC
>TRBV4-1|-|TRBJ2-5|-
CASSQAKRSGQKTQYF
TGCGCCAGCAGCCAAGCCAAGAGGAGCGGCCAAAAGACTCAGTACTTC
>TRBV4-1|TRBD1|TRBJ2-7|once
CACSQDRGQAYEQYF
TGCGCCTGCAGCCAAGATAGAGGACAGGCCTACGAGCAGTACTTC
>TRBV20-1|TRBD2|TRBJ2-5|-
CSARDSAGGSETQYF
TGCAGTGCTAGAGATAGTGCGGGAGGATCGGAGACCCAGTACTTC
>TRBV4-3|TRBD2|TRBJ2-1|once
CVSSQDGLAGGHNEQFF
TGCGTCAGCAGCCAAGATGGATTAGCGGGAGGACACAATGAACAGTTCTTC
>TRBV28|-|TRBJ2-3|-
CDGSHPSVRAVGTDTQYF
TGTGACGGCAGTCACCCTAGCGTGAGGGCAGTGGGCACAGATACGCAGTATTTT
>TRBV6-2/TRBV6-3|TRBD2|TRBJ2-7|-
CASSRLLAGGNEQYF
TGTGCCAGCAGCCGCCTGCTAGCGGGAGGGAACGAGCAGTACTTC
>TRBV6-2/TRBV6-3|-|TRBJ2-5|-
CACRIGGTQYF
TGTGCCTGCAGAATTGGAGGGACCCAGTACTTC
>TRBV20-1|-|TRBJ2-7|-
CSARREVGIRGVAYEQYF
TGCAGTGCTAGAAGGGAAGTGGGGATCAGGGGTGTAGCCTACGAGCAGTACTTC
>TRBV20-1|-|TRBJ1-5|-
CSAQPTPGGVYNNQPQHF
TGCAGTGCTCAACCTACCCCCGGGGGGGTTTATAACAATCAGCCCCAACATTTT
>TRBV6-2/TRBV6-3|TRBD2|TRBJ2-1|-
CAAASGKYNEQFF
TGTGCCGCCGCGAGCGGGAAGTACAATGAGCAGTTCTTC
>TRBV6-5|TRBD1|TRBJ2-3|-
CANSRTGRYTDTQYF
TGTGCCAACAGCCGGACAGGAAGGTACACAGATACGCAGTATTTT
>TRBV20-1|-|TRBJ2-5|-
CSAPVGGLRETKYF
TGCAGTGCTCCAGTAGGAGGTTTAAGAGAGACCAAGTACTTC
>TRBV20-1|TRBD1|TRBJ2-2|-
CNARDAGGTGELVF
TGCAATGCTAGAGATGCAGGGGGCACTGGGGAGCTGGTTTTT
>TRBV6-2/TRBV6-3|-|TRBJ2-3|-
CASSYGFRGSTDTQYF
TGCGCCAGCAGTTACGGGTTCAGAGGAAGCACAGATACGCAGTATTTT
>TRBV7-9|TRBD1|TRBJ1-6|-
CPSSPDRGHSPLHF
TGTCCCAGCAGCCCGGACAGGGGGCATTCACCCCTCCACTTT
>TRBV6-5|TRBD1|TRBJ1-6|-
CAGRLQGDDSPLHF
TGTGCCGGCAGACTACAGGGGGACGATTCACCCCTCCACTTT
>TRBV10-2|-|TRBJ2-7|-
CPSGRTGPKTYEQYF
TGCCCCAGCGGGAGGACAGGGCCTAAGACCTACGAGCAGTACTTT
>TRBV6-1|-|TRBJ1-5|-
CASSNSNKPHHF
TGTGCCAGTAGTAATAGCAATAAGCCCCATCATTTT
>TRBV4-2|-|TRBJ2-7|once
CASSQQMGYEQYF
TGTGCCAGCAGCCAACAGATGGGCTACGAGCAGTACTTC
>TRBV28|-|TRBJ2-7|-
CANSPSLLVSYGQYF
TGTGCCAACAGTCCATCACTCCTCGTGTCCTACGGGCAGTACTTC
>TRBV12-3/TRBV12-4|-|TRBJ2-1|-
CASSFIDGRNF
TGTGCCAGCAGTTTTATTGATGGGAGGAACTTC
>TRBV20-1|TRBD2|TRBJ2-7|-
CSARDQASGLQYF
TGCAGTGCTAGAGATCAGGCTAGCGGCCTGCAGTATTTC
>TRBV12-3/TRBV12-4|-|TRBJ1-5|-
CASSQRDDNQPQHF
TGTGCCAGCAGTCAACGGGACGACAATCAGCCTCAGCATTTT
>TRBV29-1|-|TRBJ2-5|-
CSVVQTETHYF
TGCAGTGTTGTCCAGACAGAGACCCATTACTTC
>TRBV5-5|TRBD1|TRBJ1-2|-
CASGMTGTENYGYAF
TGTGCCAGCGGCATGACCGGGACAGAAAACTATGGCTACGCCTTC
>TRBV4-1|-|TRBJ2-5|-
CANSQGGRVGERETQYF
TGCGCCAACAGCCAAGGTGGCAGGGTAGGGGAGAGAGAGACCCAATACTTC
>TRBV11-2|TRBD2|TRBJ2-2|-
CTSGRSLSRGNTGELFF
TGTACTAGCGGCAGGTCACTAAGTCGGGGAAACACCGGGGAACTGTTTTTT
>TRBV4-1|-|TRBJ1-1|-
CVSSQDRYRATTEAFF
TGCGTCAGCAGTCAAGATCGTTACAGGGCGACCACTGAAGCTTTCTTT
>TRBV10-3|-|TRBJ2-3|-
CAIRDYTDTQYF
TGTGCCATCAGGGACTACACAGATACGCAATATTTT
>TRBV20-1|-|TRBJ2-2|-
CSARGNVGELFF
TGCAGTGCTAGAGGAAATGTCGGGGAGTTGTTTTTT
>TRBV28|-|TRBJ1-1|few
CASRGNTEAFF
TGTGCTAGCAGGGGTAACACTGAAGCTTTCTTT
>TRBV11-3|-|TRBJ2-2|medium-sized
CASSLRARGERINTGELFF
TGTGCCAGCAGCTTACGGGCCAGGGGGGAGCGGATTAACACCGGGGAGCTGTTTTTT
>TRBV12-3/TRBV12-4|-|TRBJ2-5|-
CTSSIEETQYF
TGTACCAGTAGTATTGAAGAGACCCAGTACTTC
>TRBV20-1|-|TRBJ1-5|once
CSTQDGGRGTNQPQDF
TGCAGTACTCAAGACGGGGGTCGTGGTACCAATCAGCCCCAGGATTTT
>TRBV28|TRBD2|TRBJ2-3|-
CAISAGLVSTDTQYF
TGTGCCATCAGTGCGGGACTAGTTAGCACAGATACGCAATATTTT
>TRBV4-1|-|TRBJ1-5|once
CASSQGSVDQPQHF
TGCGCCAGCAGCCAAGGATCTGTTGATCAGCCCCAGCATTTT
>TRBV29-1|-|TRBJ2-4|once
CSVGTIQNIQNF
TGTAGCGTTGGAACTATACAAAACATTCAGAACTTC
>TRBV6-5|TRBD1|TRBJ2-5|once
CASGSDRGAVVETQYF
TGTGCCAGCGGTTCGGACAGGGGAGCGGTCGTGGAGACTCAGTACTTC
>TRBV29-1|TRBD2|TRBJ2-7|-
CRVKFGLAGAERYF
TGCAGGGTAAAATTCGGACTAGCGGGAGCCGAGCGGTACTTC
>TRBV4-1|-|TRBJ2-7|-
CASSQERWETYEQYF
TGCGCCAGCAGCCAAGAGAGGTGGGAAACCTACGAGCAGTACTTC
>TRBV4-3|TRBD1|TRBJ2-7|-
CATSQDRSGQGLDEQYF
TGCGCCACCAGCCAAGATAGGTCGGGACAGGGGCTCGACGAGCAGTACTTC
>TRBV11-2|-|TRBJ1-5|-
CASKLDTYQPQHF
TGTGCCAGCAAATTAGATACTTATCAGCCCCAGCATTTT
>TRBV28|-|TRBJ2-2|-
CSSSSFTVLEVRTGELFF
TGTTCCAGTAGTTCATTTACGGTGCTAGAAGTTAGGACCGGGGAGCTGTTTTTT
>TRBV20-1|-|TRBJ2-5|-
CNARPSREETQYF
TGCAATGCTAGACCGTCCAGGGAAGAGACCCAGTACTTC
>TRBV20-1|-|TRBJ2-1|few
CTARSAQTSSYNEQFF
TGCACTGCTAGATCGGCCCAGACCAGCTCCTACAATGAGCAGTTCTTC
>TRBV28|-|TRBJ2-3|-
CASSPQGWDTQYF
TGTGCCAGCAGTCCTCAGGGTTGGGATACGCAGTATTTT
>TRBV7-9|TRBD2|TRBJ2-1|-
CASSSEASGSGNEQFF
TGTGCCAGCAGCTCCGAGGCTAGCGGGAGCGGTAATGAGCAGTTCTTC
>TRBV12-3/TRBV12-4|TRBD2|TRBJ2-2|-
CASTTTSGFVTEELFF
TGCGCCAGCACCACGACTAGCGGGTTCGTCACCGAGGAGCTGTTTTTT
>TRBV4-2|TRBD1|TRBJ2-5|-
CASRQGTGVARWSQYF
TGTGCCAGCAGGCAAGGGACAGGGGTGGCTCGATGGAGCCAGTACTTC
>TRBV7-8|TRBD2|TRBJ2-7|many
CASSSMGLAGYEQYF
TGTGCCAGCAGCTCGATGGGACTAGCGGGTTACGAGCAGTACTTC
>TRBV4-3|-|TRBJ1-5|many
CASSLWAGNQPQHF
TGCGCCAGCAGCCTATGGGCGGGAAATCAGCCCCAGCATTTT
>TRBV12-3/TRBV12-4|-|TRBJ2-1|-
CASGRTDGLGEQFF
TGTGCCAGCGGCAGGACAGACGGGTTGGGTGAGCAGTTCTTC
>TRBV11-2|-|TRBJ2-3|-
CASRPTASDTHYF
TGTGCCAGTCGCCCCACCGCCTCAGATACGCATTATTTC
>TRBV30|-|TRBJ2-1|-
CAWSILDTHNEQFF
TGTGCCTGGAGTATACTTGATACACATAATGAGCAGTTCTTC
>TRBV11-2|-|TRBJ1-1|-
CTSSSRFTETFF
TGTACCAGTAGTTCTAGATTTACTGAAACTTTCTTT